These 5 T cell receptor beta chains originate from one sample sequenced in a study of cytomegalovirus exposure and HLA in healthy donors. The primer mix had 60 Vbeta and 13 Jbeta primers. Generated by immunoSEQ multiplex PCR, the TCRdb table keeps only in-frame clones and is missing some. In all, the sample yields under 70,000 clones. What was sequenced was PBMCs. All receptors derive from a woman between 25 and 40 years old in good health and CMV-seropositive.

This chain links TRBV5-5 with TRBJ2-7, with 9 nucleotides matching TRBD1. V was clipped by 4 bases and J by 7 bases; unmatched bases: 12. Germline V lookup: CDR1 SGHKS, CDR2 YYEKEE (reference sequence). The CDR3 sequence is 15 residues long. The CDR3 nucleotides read TGTGCCAGCAGCCCAACCCGGGACAGGGAGTGGGAGCAGTACTTC. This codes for CASSPTRDREWEQYF.

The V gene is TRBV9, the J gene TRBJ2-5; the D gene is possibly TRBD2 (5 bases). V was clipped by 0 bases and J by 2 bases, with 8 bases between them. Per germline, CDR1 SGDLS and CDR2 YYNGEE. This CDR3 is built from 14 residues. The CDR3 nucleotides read TGTGCCAGCAGCGTAGGAGGCGGGCAAGAGACCCAGTACTTC. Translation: CASSVGGGQETQYF.

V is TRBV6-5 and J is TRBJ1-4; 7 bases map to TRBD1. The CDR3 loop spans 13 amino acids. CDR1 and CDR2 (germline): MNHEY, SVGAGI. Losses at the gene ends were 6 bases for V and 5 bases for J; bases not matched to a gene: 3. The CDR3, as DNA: TGTGCCAGCAGCAACAGGGGAAATGAAAAACTGTTTTTT. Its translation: CASSNRGNEKLFF.

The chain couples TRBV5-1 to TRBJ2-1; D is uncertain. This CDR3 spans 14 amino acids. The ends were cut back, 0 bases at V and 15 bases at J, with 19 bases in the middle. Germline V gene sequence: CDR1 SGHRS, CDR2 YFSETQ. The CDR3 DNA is TGCGCCAGCAGCTTGGACTATGAAGATCCTCAGCGGTTCTTC. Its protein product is CASSLDYEDPQRFF.

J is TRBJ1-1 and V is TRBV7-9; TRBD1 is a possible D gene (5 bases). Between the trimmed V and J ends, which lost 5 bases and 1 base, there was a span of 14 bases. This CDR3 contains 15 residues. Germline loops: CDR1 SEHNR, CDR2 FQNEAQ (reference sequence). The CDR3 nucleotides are TGTGCCAGCAGCCCCGCGGGACGGAGGAACACTGAAGCTTTCTTT. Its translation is CASSPAGRRNTEAFF.